This T cell receptor (beta chain) emerged from a study of blood T cell repertoires in COVID-19. Across the whole study: Sources were T cells, B-cell-depleted T cells, or PBMCs; the material itself was cDNA or gDNA.

This table comes from immunoSEQ multiplex PCR, and its TCRdb copy is limited to in-frame clones, with some not included. The data contain about 110,000 clones, about 90% of them seen just once; the ten biggest clones take up roughly 1.2%. CDR3 length equals 14 residues. CDR1 is SGHTA, CDR2 FQGNSA, per germline. Trimming removed 1 base from V and 3 bases from J, with 7 bases in between. Sequencing used peripheral blood. This chain links TRBV7-2 with TRBJ2-4; no clear D gene. The sequence derives from a woman in her twenties or thirties with acute or convalescent COVID-19. DNA of the CDR3: TGTGCCAGCAGCTTAGTGGGCAGCAAAAACATTCAGTACTTC. Protein: CASSLVGSKNIQYF.